Listed below are T cell receptor beta chains from one sample, sequenced in a study of CD8 T cells in ankylosing spondylitis. TCRdb re-called the 5' RACE reads with MiXCR, one entry per CDR3 protein. Of 80,000 to 100,000 distinct CDR3 sequences in the sample, about 7.7% were seen once. Sequencing was done on a sample of blood, either unsorted or a sorted T cell fraction (not recorded which). Receptor source: a male donor with ankylosing spondylitis or in good health (not recorded which). The CDR3 runs from the conserved cysteine through the conserved F or W. D genes are given only for firm matches. Size is stated for part of the rows, as once, few or many counts, or as a class when the clone is expanded.

j_call | v_call | d_call | clone_size | cdr3_nt | cdr3_aa
TRBJ2-7 | TRBV19 | NA | many | TGTGCCAGTAGCCGGCTGAGGGGTTCGGACGAGCAGTACTTC | CASSRLRGSDEQYF
TRBJ2-2 | TRBV10-2 | TRBD2 | few | TGCGCCAGCAGAGGGACTAGCGTTACCGGGGAGCTGTTTTTT | CASRGTSVTGELFF
TRBJ2-3 | TRBV7-6 | TRBD2 | many | TGTGCCAGCAGCTTAGCGCTGGGACTAGCGAAGAATACGCAGTATTTT | CASSLALGLAKNTQYF
TRBJ1-5 | TRBV5-5 | TRBD1 | many | TGTGCCAGCAGCCTGGCACAGGGGTTTCAGCCCCAGCATTTT | CASSLAQGFQPQHF
TRBJ2-1 | TRBV29-1 | TRBD2 | many | TGCAGCGTTGACGAGGGTAGCGGGACCTTCTACAATGAGCAGTTCTTC | CSVDEGSGTFYNEQFF
TRBJ2-5 | TRBV20-1 | NA | many | TGCAGTGCTAGAGATTTGGGGGTAGAGACCCAGTACTTC | CSARDLGVETQYF
TRBJ1-2 | TRBV7-8 | NA | NA | TGTGCCAGCAGCTTCTTGAGCTATGGCTACACCTTC | CASSFLSYGYTF
TRBJ2-3 | TRBV7-9 | NA | medium-sized | TGTGCCAGCAGTTTGGGGACAGATACGCAGTATTTT | CASSLGTDTQYF
TRBJ1-1 | TRBV20-1 | NA | many | TGCAGTGCTAGCGGCCCCATGAACACTGAAGCTTTCTTT | CSASGPMNTEAFF
TRBJ2-1 | TRBV25-1 | TRBD2 | many | TGTGCCAGCGATGACGGGACTACCTACAATGAGCAGTTCTTC | CASDDGTTYNEQFF
TRBJ2-3 | TRBV5-1 | TRBD1 | many | TGCGCCAGCAGCTTACAGGGGCCTTACACAGATACGCAGTATTTT | CASSLQGPYTDTQYF
TRBJ1-2 | TRBV12-3/TRBV12-4 | NA | many | TGTGCCAGCAGTTGGGAACAGACTGGCTACACCTTC | CASSWEQTGYTF
TRBJ2-3 | TRBV10-3 | TRBD1 | many | TGTGCCATCAGTGCCCGGACAGGGGGCGAGGCAGATACGCAGTATTTT | CAISARTGGEADTQYF
TRBJ2-1 | TRBV29-1 | NA | many | TGCAGCGTTGAACTAAGCACCTGGAGCTCCTACAATGAGCAGTTCTTC | CSVELSTWSSYNEQFF
TRBJ1-2 | TRBV5-1 | NA | many | TGCGCCAGCAGCGTGGACAGTTCCTACTATGGCTACACCTTC | CASSVDSSYYGYTF
TRBJ1-1 | TRBV5-1 | NA | many | TGCGCCAGCAGCTGGGGAGCCTCTGTGAACACTGAAGCTTTCTTT | CASSWGASVNTEAFF
TRBJ2-2 | TRBV20-1 | TRBD2 | many | TGCAGTGCCCAGCCCCCGACTAGCGGGACCACCGGGGAGCTGTTTTTT | CSAQPPTSGTTGELFF
TRBJ1-2 | TRBV12-3/TRBV12-4 | NA | NA | TGTGCCAGCAGTTTAACAGGCCCCTATGGCTACACCTTC | CASSLTGPYGYTF
TRBJ1-1 | TRBV29-1 | NA | NA | TGTAGCGTGCGGAGTCTAGGACCGGCGCCAGCTTTCTTT | CSVRSLGPAPAFF
TRBJ2-5 | TRBV12-3/TRBV12-4 | TRBD1 | many | TGTGCCAGCAGCCAAGGACAGGGAGAGACCCAGTACTTC | CASSQGQGETQYF
TRBJ2-1 | TRBV5-1 | NA | many | TGCGCCAGCAGCTTGGGGGCCACCTTCTACAATGAGCAGTTCTTC | CASSLGATFYNEQFF
TRBJ2-7 | TRBV29-1 | NA | many | TGCAGCGTTGTACCAGGGAGCTCCTACGAGCAGTACTTC | CSVVPGSSYEQYF
TRBJ2-1 | TRBV4-2 | TRBD2 | many | TGTGCCAGCAGCCAAGATCCGGGGGGTCTCAGTAATGAGCAGTTCTTC | CASSQDPGGLSNEQFF
TRBJ2-7 | TRBV12-5 | NA | many | TGTGCTAGTGGTTCTACGGGACTGCCCTACGAGCAGTACTTC | CASGSTGLPYEQYF
TRBJ2-2 | TRBV29-1 | NA | few | TGCAGCGTTCCTGACAGGAACACCGGGGAGCTGTTTTTT | CSVPDRNTGELFF
TRBJ2-1 | TRBV7-6 | TRBD1 | many | TGTGCCAGCAGCTTGTTGACAGGGTGGAACAATGAGCAGTTCTTC | CASSLLTGWNNEQFF
TRBJ1-2 | TRBV12-3/TRBV12-4 | NA | many | TGTGCCAGCAGTTTTATCGCAGGGAATGAATTTGGCTACACCTTC | CASSFIAGNEFGYTF
TRBJ2-7 | TRBV10-3 | TRBD2 | NA | TGTGCCATCGGTACTAGCGGGAGATACGAGCAGTACTTC | CAIGTSGRYEQYF
TRBJ2-2 | TRBV10-3 | NA | many | TGTGCCATCAGCGAAGGACGTAACACCGGGGAGCTGTTTTTT | CAISEGRNTGELFF
TRBJ2-1 | TRBV30 | NA | NA | TGTGCCTGGAGTGTTGGTGATTCGAATGAGCAGTTCTTC | CAWSVGDSNEQFF
TRBJ2-3 | TRBV7-2 | TRBD1 | few | TGTGCCAGCAGCTTCGTGGGACAGGGCCCAGATACGCAGTATTTT | CASSFVGQGPDTQYF
TRBJ2-3 | TRBV7-9 | TRBD2 | many | TGTGCCAGCAGCTTATTTCCTAGCGGGGAGGATACGCAGTATTTT | CASSLFPSGEDTQYF
TRBJ2-3 | TRBV7-2 | TRBD2 | NA | TGTGACAGCAGCTTGGTAGTTAGCGGGGGGGCTGAAGATACGCAGTATTTT | CDSSLVVSGGAEDTQYF
TRBJ2-7 | TRBV6-2/TRBV6-3 | TRBD1 | NA | TGTGCCAGCAGTTACTCAGGGGGCTCCGCCAACGAGCAGTACTTC | CASSYSGGSANEQYF
TRBJ1-1 | TRBV7-2 | NA | many | TGTGCCAGCAGCTTAGGAGACAGGATGAACACTGAAGCTTTCTTT | CASSLGDRMNTEAFF
TRBJ1-2 | TRBV27 | TRBD1 | many | TGTGCCAGCAGCCTTGGAATCACAGGGGCTAACTATGGCTACACCTTC | CASSLGITGANYGYTF
TRBJ1-2 | TRBV20-1 | NA | many | TGCAGTGCCTTGGGCACAGCCGTTTATGGCTACACCTTC | CSALGTAVYGYTF
TRBJ2-3 | TRBV5-1 | NA | many | TGCGCCAGCAGCTTCTACGGGGACTTAACAGATACGCAGTATTTT | CASSFYGDLTDTQYF
TRBJ2-3 | TRBV3-1 | TRBD2 | many | TGTGCCAGCAGCTTGGGACTAGCGGGGGCGGGAGATACGCAGTATTTT | CASSLGLAGAGDTQYF
TRBJ2-7 | TRBV5-1 | NA | many | TGCGCCAGCAGCTTGGAGTGGGGGAAGAAAAACGAGCAGTACTTC | CASSLEWGKKNEQYF
TRBJ2-2 | TRBV29-1 | NA | few | TGCAGCGCCGGGGTAAACGGGGAGCTGTTTTTT | CSAGVNGELFF
TRBJ1-4 | TRBV6-1 | TRBD1 | many | TGTGCCAGCAGACTGGACAGGAGTAATGAAAAACTGTTTTTT | CASRLDRSNEKLFF
TRBJ2-5 | TRBV3-1 | NA | once | TGTGCCACCTCCCGTCAGGCGGGGAGAGAAGAGACCCAGTACTTC | CATSRQAGREETQYF
TRBJ2-1 | TRBV21-1 | NA | NA | TGTGCCAGCAGGGTAGGACTAGCTTCTCACTTC | CASRVGLASHF
TRBJ2-3 | TRBV20-1 | NA | NA | TGCAGTGCCCGACGCACAGATACGCAGTATTTT | CSARRTDTQYF
TRBJ1-1 | TRBV29-1 | NA | NA | TGCAGCGTTGAAGATCACAGGGACACTGAAGCTTTCTTT | CSVEDHRDTEAFF
TRBJ1-1 | TRBV19 | NA | few | TGTGCCAGTAGTCCCCGGGGGGAGTTGGGGCGCACTGAAGCTTTCTTT | CASSPRGELGRTEAFF
TRBJ1-1 | TRBV6-5 | NA | few | TGTGCCAGCAGTTACTCCGGGAGGATTACAATTTCTGAAGCTTTCTTT | CASSYSGRITISEAFF
TRBJ1-5 | TRBV6-1 | NA | many | TGTGCCAGCAGTCTCGGTCAGCCCCAGCATTTT | CASSLGQPQHF
TRBJ1-6 | TRBV6-4 | TRBD1 | many | TGTGCCAGCAGCCAGGGGACAGGCTCACCCCTCCACTTT | CASSQGTGSPLHF
TRBJ1-2 | TRBV3-1 | NA | many | TGTGCCAGCAGCCAAGATTCTAACTATGGCTACACCTTC | CASSQDSNYGYTF
TRBJ2-5 | TRBV7-9 | TRBD2 | few | TGTGCCAGCAGCGCACTAGCGGGAGGACAAGAGACCCAGTACTTC | CASSALAGGQETQYF
TRBJ1-2 | TRBV10-3 | NA | many | TGTGCCATCAGTGAGTCGGGGGACTCCTATGAGGGCTACACCTTC | CAISESGDSYEGYTF